This passage covers 26 T cell receptor beta chains from one sample sequenced in a study of cytotoxic CD8 clonotypes in ibrutinib-treated CLL. Method: immunoSEQ multiplex PCR; TCRdb's copy keeps in-frame clones and lacks some. This table has some 100,000 clones, under 70% appearing once. Sequenced here: PBMCs, sampled after 24 months of ibrutinib treatment. Source of these receptors: a human donor with chronic lymphocytic leukemia.

The sample holds a few counts of this clone. The chain couples TRBV9 to TRBJ2-1, with 7 bases lining up with TRBD2. The CDR3 totals 14 residues. Per germline, CDR1 SGDLS and CDR2 YYNGEE. J gave up 3 bases and V 4 bases, and 4 bases lay outside the gene matches. The CDR3 nucleotides are TGTGCCAGCAGCCCCGCGGGGGTCTACAATGAGCAGTTCTTC. Residues: CASSPAGVYNEQFF.

The chain links TRBV9 to TRBJ2-6; possible D gene TRBD1, 6 bases. From germline, CDR1 is SGDLS and CDR2 YYNGEE. V gave up 3 bases and J gave up 2 bases, with 15 bases separating them. This CDR3 comprises 17 residues. CDR3 DNA: TGTGCCAGCAGCGAGGAACAGGGAAGGGCTGGGGCCAACGTCCTGACTTTC. This sequence encodes CASSEEQGRAGANVLTF.

The chain recombines TRBV7-9 with TRBJ2-5; 9 bases fit TRBD1. This CDR3 is 15 amino acids long. V lost 5 bases and J lost 5; bases outside the gene matches: 9. The V gene's germline CDR1 is SEHNR and CDR2 FQNEAQ (reference sequence). CDR3 amino acids: CASSTGDREGETQYF. The DNA of the CDR3 is TGTGCCAGCAGCACCGGGGACAGGGAAGGGGAGACCCAGTACTTC.

The V gene is TRBV4-2, the J gene TRBJ1-4, with 11 bases lining up with TRBD1. This CDR3 has 14 amino acids. The germline V gene has CDR1 LGHNA and CDR2 YNFKEQ. V shed 4 bases, J shed 7 bases, and the junction held 2 bases outside the gene matches. The DNA of the CDR3 is TGTGCCAGCAGCCGGACAGGGGGCCGTGAAAAACTGTTTTTT. As protein: CASSRTGGREKLFF.

This clone has a handful of counts. The rearrangement uses TRBV30 and TRBJ1-3; 8 nucleotides line up with TRBD1. Germline V lookup: CDR1 GTSNPN, CDR2 SVGIG (reference sequence). The CDR3 runs to 13 residues. V lost 5 bases, J lost 6 bases, and 6 bases stayed unmatched. The CDR3 region has the DNA TGTGCCTGGGGACAGGGTCTAACAAACACCATATATTTT. As protein: CAWGQGLTNTIYF.

The chain has TRBV2 and TRBJ2-5; possible D gene TRBD1, 5 bases. CDR1 SNHLY and CDR2 FYNNEI come from the germline V gene. The CDR3 length is 13 residues. V was cut by 7 bases and J by 2 bases, with 11 bases left in between. The CDR3 is CASKGQIQETQYF. The CDR3, as DNA: TGTGCCAGCAAAGGACAAATTCAAGAGACCCAGTACTTC. The whole variable domain, remainder taken from reference TRBV2 and TRBJ2-5, is EPEVTQTPSHQVTQMGQEVILRCVPISNHLYFYWYRQILGQKVEFLVSFYNNEISEKSEIFDDQFSVERPDGSNFTLKIRSTKLEDSAMYFCASKGQIQETQYFGPGTRLLVL.

The chain carries TRBV6-6 and TRBJ1-2, with TRBD1 as a possible D gene (5 bases). Looked up from germline, CDR1 is MNHNY and CDR2 is SVGAGI (reference sequence). CDR3 size: 12 residues. V dropped 6 bases and J dropped 7 bases, with 12 bases sitting between them. For the CDR3, the DNA is TGTGCCAGCAGCTCCCTGGGGGGTGGCTACACCTTC. Translation: CASSSLGGGYTF.

The chain uses TRBV5-6 and TRBJ1-2; D not certain. The germline CDR1 and CDR2 sequences are SGHDT and YYEEEE. Deletions cut 5 bases from V and 4 bases from J, with 24 bases between. The CDR3 is made up of 17 amino acids. The CDR3 sequence is CASREVGSSLGSYGYTF. The CDR3 bases are TGTGCCAGCAGGGAGGTGGGTTCTTCCCTCGGAAGCTATGGCTACACCTTC.

The chain employs TRBV14 and TRBJ2-7; possibly TRBD1 for D (6 bases). The CDR3 has 14 amino acids. Germline V gives CDR1 SGHDN, CDR2 FVKESK. Trimming shortened V by 2 bases and J by 3 bases, and 11 bases separated the two germline ends. The CDR3 DNA reads as TGTGCCAGCAGCCAAATTGGGGGCGTCTACGAGCAGTACTTC. The encoded protein is CASSQIGGVYEQYF. The entire variable domain, with the rest obtained from reference TRBV14 and TRBJ2-7, is as follows: EAGVTQFPSHSVIEKGQTVTLRCDPISGHDNLYWYRRVMGKEIKFLLHFVKESKQDESGMPNNRFLAERTGGTYSTLKVQPAELEDSGVYFCASSQIGGVYEQYFGPGTRLTVT.

This clone was seen a handful of times. The rearrangement links TRBV20-1 to TRBJ2-1, with D unresolved. The CDR3 contains 11 residues. CDR1 DFQATT and CDR2 SNEGSKA come from the germline V gene (reference sequence). V was shortened by 2 bases and J by 10 bases, with 9 bases between the two germline ends. CDR3 loop: CSARPIEEQFF. The CDR3 DNA is TGCAGTGCTAGACCTATAGAGGAGCAGTTCTTC.

The chain has TRBV6-6 and TRBJ1-2, with TRBD1 identical over 9 bases. V lost 8 bases to trimming and J lost 3 bases; unmatched junction nucleotides: 4. CDR1 is MNHNY and CDR2 is SVGAGI in the germline V gene (reference sequence). The CDR3 is 13 amino acids. The CDR3: CASRQGGDYGYTF. CDR3 in DNA: TGTGCCAGCCGACAGGGGGGAGACTATGGCTACACCTTC.

This clone showed up just once. The genes are TRBV18 and TRBJ1-6, with D maybe TRBD1 (6 bases). Per the germline V gene, CDR1 is KGHSH and CDR2 is LQKENI. CDR3 length: 14 residues. The ends were cut back, 6 bases at V and 10 bases at J, with 16 bases in the middle. The CDR3 bases are TGTGCCAGCTCGCCAGACCCCAGGGGCTCACCCCTCCACTTT. Translating gives CASSPDPRGSPLHF.

The CDR3 sequence: CASSEYASPAGQPQHF. The CDR3 DNA reads TGTGCCAGCAGTGAGTACGCCAGCCCTGCGGGTCAGCCCCAGCATTTT. The chain couples TRBV6-1 to TRBJ1-5; no definite D call. V dropped 3 bases and J dropped 6 bases, with 18 bases sitting between them. Per the germline V gene, CDR1 is MNHNS and CDR2 is SASEGT. This CDR3 has 16 residues.

Worth noting for this clone: Different DNA sequences within this sample yield the same CDR3. The chain couples TRBV5-1 to TRBJ2-5; 7 nucleotides line up with TRBD2. Per the germline V gene, CDR1 is SGHRS and CDR2 is YFSETQ. CDR3 length: 14 amino acids. J lost 7 bases, V lost 0 bases, and 6 bases had no gene match. CDR3 DNA: TGCGCCAGCAGCTTGGATTCGGGGGGAGGGACCCAGTACTTC. Translating gives CASSLDSGGGTQYF.

This chain joins TRBV25-1 and TRBJ1-4; 7 bases are a match to TRBD1. CDR1 and CDR2 (germline): MGHDK, SYGVNS. V lost 3 bases to trimming and J lost 8 bases; unmatched junction nucleotides: 9. The CDR3 extends over 15 amino acids. The CDR3 DNA reads as TGTGCCAGCAGTGAGTACAGGGGTAGCTTCGAAAAACTGTTTTTT. This codes for CASSEYRGSFEKLFF.

The sample holds one count of this clone. V gene TRBV7-8 combines with J gene TRBJ2-7; D gene unclear. The length of the CDR3 is 13 residues. Germline lookup yields CDR1 SGHVS and CDR2 FQNEAQ. The ends were cut back, 5 bases at V and 3 bases at J, with 11 bases in the middle. Written as DNA, the CDR3 is TGTGCCAGCAGCCCAGGCGTCAACTACGAGCAGTACTTC. This gives the protein CASSPGVNYEQYF. Full variable domain (rest looked up from reference TRBV7-8 and TRBJ2-7): GAGVSQSPRYKVAKRGQDVALRCDPISGHVSLFWYQQALGQGPEFLTYFQNEAQLDKSGLPSDRFFAERPEGSVSTLKIQRTQQEDSAVYLCASSPGVNYEQYFGPGTRLTVT.

The rearrangement uses TRBV6-5 and TRBJ2-3; no clear D gene. There are 12 residues in the CDR3. Trimming pared 6 bases from V and 1 base from J, leaving 5 bases between. Germline-derived CDR1 and CDR2 are MNHEY and SVGAGI. CDR3 amino acids: CASRDRTDTQYF. In nucleotides, the CDR3 is TGTGCCAGCAGGGATCGCACAGATACGCAGTATTTT.

The V call is TRBV6-5, the J call TRBJ2-3; D remains unclear. V lost 5 bases and J 3 bases, leaving 6 bases between the germline ends. Germline V gene data show CDR1 as MNHEY and CDR2 as SVGAGI. The CDR3 consists of 12 residues. The CDR3 sequence is CASSPRTDTQYF. In DNA form, the CDR3 reads TGTGCCAGCAGTCCCAGAACAGATACGCAGTATTTT.

This clone was detected a few times. The rearrangement joins TRBV7-8 to TRBJ1-2; D might be TRBD1 (5 bases). CDR3 length: 14 residues. Per germline, CDR1 SGHVS and CDR2 FQNEAQ. Trimming took 5 bases from V and 5 from J, leaving 15 bases between them. The CDR3 here is CASSPTAQGYGYTF. CDR3 bases: TGTGCCAGCAGCCCGACAGCACAAGGGTATGGCTACACCTTC.

The chain couples TRBV18 to TRBJ2-2, with D possibly being TRBD2 (6 bases). There are 14 residues in the CDR3. With 8 bases removed from V and 1 base from J, the gap between germline ends came to 11 bases. Germline CDR1 reads KGHSH; CDR2 reads LQKENI. The CDR3 loop is CASPQGGNTGELFF. The DNA of the CDR3 is TGTGCCAGCCCGCAGGGAGGGAACACCGGGGAGCTGTTTTTT.

V gene TRBV6-1 combines with J gene TRBJ2-5, with a weak D call TRBD1 (6 bases). Trimming shortened V by 6 bases and J by 4 bases, and 18 bases separated the two germline ends. Germline CDR1 and CDR2: MNHNS and SASEGT. The CDR3 extends over 15 amino acids. The CDR3: CASRIDPGDRETQYF. The CDR3 region has the DNA TGTGCCAGCAGGATAGACCCAGGGGATCGAGAGACCCAGTACTTC.

Ten or more counts support this clone. The genes are TRBV7-2 and TRBJ1-1; D may be TRBD1 (6 bases). Germline V CDR1 and CDR2: SGHTA, FQGNSA. There are 16 residues in the CDR3. Trimming removed 8 bases from V and 2 bases from J, with 21 bases in between. The CDR3 region has the DNA TGTGCCAGCCAAGCAGCCCACGGGACACCCAACACTGAAGCTTTCTTT. This codes for CASQAAHGTPNTEAFF. The full variable domain, in which reference TRBV7-2 and TRBJ1-1 provide the parts outside the CDR3, is GAGVSQSPSNKVTEKGKDVELRCDPISGHTALYWYRQSLGQGLEFLIYFQGNSAPDKSGLPSDRFSAERTGGSVSTLTIQRTQQEDSAVYLCASQAAHGTPNTEAFFGQGTRLTVV.

J is TRBJ2-3 and V is TRBV27; D might be TRBD1 (6 bases). Germline V CDR1 and CDR2: MNHEY, SMNVEV (reference sequence). The CDR3 has 13 amino acids. Trimming removed 6 bases at V and 6 bases at J, with 13 bases between. CDR3 loop: CASSTGHVDTQYF. As DNA, the CDR3 is TGTGCCAGCAGCACAGGGCACGTGGATACGCAGTATTTT.

V is TRBV18 and J is TRBJ2-5; TRBD2 matches at 14 bases. The CDR3 totals 18 residues. Germline values: CDR1 KGHSH, CDR2 LQKENI. Unmatched junction bases numbered 7, after V lost 4 bases and J lost 0 bases. The CDR3 DNA sequence: TGTGCCAGCTCACAAGGACTAGCGGGGGGCCCGAACCAAGAGACCCAGTACTTC. Its translation is CASSQGLAGGPNQETQYF.

In its sample, this clone was seen once. The V call is TRBV6-6, the J call TRBJ2-5; possibly TRBD2 for D (5 bases). Trimming cost V 0 bases and J 5 bases, with 13 bases left between them. From germline, CDR1 is MNHNY and CDR2 SVGAGI (reference sequence). This CDR3 has 15 amino acids. The CDR3 spells CASSYSGGLRETQYF. CDR3 bases: TGTGCCAGCAGTTACTCGGGCGGGCTGAGGGAGACCCAGTACTTC.

A few counts support this clone. The chain uses TRBV2 and TRBJ1-4; TRBD1 aligns across 9 bases. V shed 7 bases, J shed 13 bases, and the junction held 4 bases outside the gene matches. The CDR3 is made up of 11 amino acids. The V gene's germline CDR1 is SNHLY and CDR2 FYNNEI. CDR3 sequence reads: CASKDRGRLFF. Written as DNA, the CDR3 is TGTGCCAGCAAGGACAGGGGAAGACTGTTTTTT.